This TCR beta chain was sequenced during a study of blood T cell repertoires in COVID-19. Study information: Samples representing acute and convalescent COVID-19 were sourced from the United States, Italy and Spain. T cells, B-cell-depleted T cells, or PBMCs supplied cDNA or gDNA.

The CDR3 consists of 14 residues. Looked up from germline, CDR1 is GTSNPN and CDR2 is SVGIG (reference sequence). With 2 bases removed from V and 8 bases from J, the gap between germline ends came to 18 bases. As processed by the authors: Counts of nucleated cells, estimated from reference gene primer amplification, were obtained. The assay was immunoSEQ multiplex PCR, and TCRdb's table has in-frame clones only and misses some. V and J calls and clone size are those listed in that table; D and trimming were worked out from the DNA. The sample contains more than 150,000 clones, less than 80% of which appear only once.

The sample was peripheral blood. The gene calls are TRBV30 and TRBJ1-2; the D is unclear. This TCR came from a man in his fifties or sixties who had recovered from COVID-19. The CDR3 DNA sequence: TGTGCCTGGAGTCCCCGCGGGGTAGGGAGGGGCTACACCTTC. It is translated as CAWSPRGVGRGYTF. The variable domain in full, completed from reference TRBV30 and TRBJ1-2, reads SQTIHQWPATLVQPVGSPLSLECTVEGTSNPNLYWYRQAAGRGLQLLFYSVGIGQISSEVPQNLSASRPQDRQFILSSKKLLLSDSGFYLCAWSPRGVGRGYTFGSGTRLTVV.